The 29 T cell receptor beta chains presented below share a single source sample, sequenced in a study of cytomegalovirus exposure and HLA in healthy donors. Vbeta (60) and Jbeta (13) primers were used in the PCR. Data came from immunoSEQ multiplex PCR; TCRdb stores just in-frame clones and leaves some out. The sample totals under 100,000 clones. Sequencing was carried out using PBMCs. All receptors come from a woman in her thirties in good health and CMV-seronegative.

CDR3 in amino acids: CASSLGGDSSNQPQHF. The CDR3 bases are TGCGCCAGCAGCTTGGGAGGGGACTCAAGCAATCAGCCCCAGCATTTT. This sequence joins TRBV5-1 and TRBJ1-5, with a possible D match to TRBD1 (5 bases). CDR1 and CDR2 from the germline V gene are SGHRS and YFSETQ. This CDR3 has 16 amino acids. Trimming took 0 bases from V and 1 from J, leaving 11 bases between them.

The chain employs TRBV4-1 and TRBJ2-7, with D perhaps TRBD2 (6 bases). This CDR3 spans 15 amino acids. V gave up 8 bases and J gave up 4 bases, with 21 bases separating them. Germline lookup yields CDR1 MGHRA and CDR2 YSYEKL. This CDR3 is CASRASAKAGYEQYF. CDR3 DNA sequence: TGCGCCAGCCGCGCATCGGCCAAGGCGGGGTACGAGCAGTACTTC.

This sequence joins TRBV5-3 and TRBJ2-5; D is possibly TRBD2 (6 bases). TRBV5-3 is an open reading frame whose function is uncertain. V lost 1 base and J 5 bases, leaving 9 bases between the germline ends. This CDR3 is 13 amino acids long. DNA of the CDR3: TGTGCCAGAAGCTTGATGGAGGGGGAGACCCAGTACTTC. Translated: CARSLMEGETQYF.

The chain combines TRBV14 with TRBJ2-7, with D possibly being TRBD1 (6 bases). The CDR3 covers 13 residues. Germline lookup yields CDR1 SGHDN and CDR2 FVKESK. V was trimmed by 2 bases and J by 5 bases, leaving 10 bases between them. The CDR3 DNA reads TGTGCCAGCAGCCAAAACAGGGTCGACGAGCAGTACTTC. Translation: CASSQNRVDEQYF.

The rearrangement links TRBV6-5 to TRBJ2-1, with 8 bases lining up with TRBD1. The CDR3 length is 14 residues. V shed 4 bases and J 4 bases; nucleotides not matched to a gene: 3. CDR1 is MNHEY, CDR2 SVGAGI, per germline. The CDR3 loop is CASSLQGEYNEQFF. As DNA, the CDR3 is TGTGCCAGCAGTTTACAGGGGGAGTACAATGAGCAGTTCTTC.

The genes are TRBV15 and TRBJ2-7; 11 nucleotides line up with TRBD2. The CDR3 has 17 residues. Germline V gives CDR1 LNHNV, CDR2 YYDKDF (reference sequence). V lost 2 bases and J lost 3; bases outside the gene matches: 9. CDR3 sequence reads: CATSRLQGLAGGYEQYF. CDR3 coding DNA: TGTGCCACCAGCAGATTACAAGGGCTAGCGGGGGGCTACGAGCAGTACTTC.

This chain joins TRBV7-8 and TRBJ2-2; 9 positions match TRBD1. This CDR3 spans 16 amino acids. The V segment lost 5 bases and the J segment 1 base; nucleotides outside the gene matches: 5. Germline lookup yields CDR1 SGHVS and CDR2 FQNEAQ. In DNA, the CDR3 is TGTGCCAGCAGCCGGGGGGACAGGGTGAACACCGGGGAGCTGTTTTTT. It encodes CASSRGDRVNTGELFF.

The chain is built from TRBV19 and TRBJ1-5, with a tentative D call TRBD1 (6 bases). From germline, CDR1 is LNHDA and CDR2 SQIVND (reference sequence). The ends were cut back, 3 bases at V and 5 bases at J, with 11 bases in the middle. The CDR3 extends over 14 amino acids. The CDR3 DNA is TGTGCCAGTAGTATGGACAGACCGGATCAGCCCCAGCATTTT. Translating it yields CASSMDRPDQPQHF.

The rearrangement joins TRBV4-1 to TRBJ2-1, with 11 bases fitting TRBD2. The CDR3 length is 15 residues. CDR1 and CDR2 (germline): MGHRA, YSYEKL. Losses at the gene ends were 5 bases for V and 4 bases for J; bases not matched to a gene: 4. The CDR3 loop reads CASSSSSGRYNEQFF. DNA of the CDR3: TGCGCCAGCAGCTCATCTAGCGGGAGGTACAATGAGCAGTTCTTC.

This chain connects TRBV7-3 to TRBJ2-7; possible D gene TRBD2, 6 bases. This CDR3 contains 15 residues. Trimming shortened V by 2 bases and J by 1 base, and 12 bases separated the two germline ends. CDR1 SGHTA and CDR2 FQGTGA come from the germline V gene. The CDR3 DNA reads TGTGCCAGCAGCTTATTGGCGGGGCCGTCCTACGAGCAGTACTTC. This sequence encodes CASSLLAGPSYEQYF.

The chain has TRBV5-1 and TRBJ1-3, with TRBD1 identical over 7 bases. This CDR3 has 15 residues. V dropped 3 bases and J dropped 2; count of bases not matched to a gene: 5. Germline CDR1 and CDR2: SGHRS and YFSETQ. For the CDR3, the DNA is TGCGCCAGCAGCTCGACAGACAGGGCTGGAAACACCATATATTTT. Amino acid sequence: CASSSTDRAGNTIYF.

The chain employs TRBV5-6 and TRBJ2-7; TRBD1 aligns across 7 bases. With V trimmed by 4 bases and J by 3 bases, 1 base remained unmatched. Germline CDR1 SGHDT, CDR2 YYEEEE. The CDR3 consists of 12 residues. In DNA, the CDR3 is TGTGCCAGCAGCCGGGACAGCTACGAGCAGTACTTC. Amino acid sequence: CASSRDSYEQYF. Looking up the rest from reference TRBV5-6 and TRBJ2-7 gives the full variable domain: DAGVTQSPTHLIKTRGQQVTLRCSPKSGHDTVSWYQQALGQGPQFIFQYYEEEERQRGNFPDRFSGHQFPNYSSELNVNALLLGDSALYLCASSRDSYEQYFGPGTRLTVT.

The CDR3 nucleotides read TGTGCCAGCAGTGAAGGACCGGGTTGGAACGAGCAGTACTTC. Protein: CASSEGPGWNEQYF. The chain employs TRBV6-1 and TRBJ2-7; D unclear. Looked up from germline, CDR1 is MNHNS and CDR2 is SASEGT. The CDR3 is 14 residues long. Deletions cut 1 base from V and 5 bases from J, with 12 bases between.

This rearrangement joins TRBV9 to TRBJ2-2; D not resolved. Germline CDR1 is SGDLS and CDR2 is YYNGEE. V was shortened by 3 bases and J by 3 bases, with 15 bases between the two germline ends. The CDR3 consists of 16 residues. The CDR3, as DNA: TGTGCCAGCAGCGCCGTGGGCTCGTTCCACACCGGGGAGCTGTTTTTT. Protein: CASSAVGSFHTGELFF. Using reference TRBV9 and TRBJ2-2 for the parts outside the CDR3, the full variable domain is DSGVTQTPKHLITATGQRVTLRCSPRSGDLSVYWYQQSLDQGLQFLIQYYNGEERAKGNILERFSAQQFPDLHSELNLSSLELGDSALYFCASSAVGSFHTGELFFGEGSRLTVL.

In regard to this clone: One end of the junction fails to match germline, which may point to a read error. The chain combines TRBV6-4 with TRBJ2-3; 8 nucleotides agree with TRBD2. Germline V gene data show CDR1 as MRHNA and CDR2 as SNTAGT. The CDR3 covers 15 residues. Here the CDR3 DNA reads TGTGCCGGCAGTGCCATAGCGGGGAGCACAGATACGCAGTATTTT. This codes for CAGSAIAGSTDTQYF.

The genes are TRBV28 and TRBJ2-3, with D possibly TRBD2 on 5 matching bases. The CDR3 consists of 12 residues. Germline lookup yields CDR1 MDHEN and CDR2 SYDVKM. The ends were cut back, 7 bases at V and 6 bases at J, with 11 bases in the middle. The CDR3 region is CASTAARDTQYF. CDR3 nucleotides: TGTGCCAGCACAGCGGCCCGGGATACGCAGTATTTT.

The chain employs TRBV19 and TRBJ1-5; TRBD1 might be the D (5 bases). Germline-derived CDR1 and CDR2 are LNHDA and SQIVND (reference sequence). V lost 3 bases, J lost 0 bases, and 9 bases lay in between. This CDR3 contains 15 residues. The DNA for the CDR3 is TGTGCCAGTAGTATGGCAGGGTATAGCAATCAGCCCCAGCATTTT. It specifies CASSMAGYSNQPQHF. The whole variable domain, filled in from reference TRBV19 and TRBJ1-5, reads DGGITQSPKYLFRKEGQNVTLSCEQNLNHDAMYWYRQDPGQGLRLIYYSQIVNDFQKGDIAEGYSVSREKKESFPLTVTSAQKNPTAFYLCASSMAGYSNQPQHFGDGTRLSIL.

V gene TRBV5-4 combines with J gene TRBJ2-7; 8 bases match TRBD2. Trimming cost V 2 bases and J 7 bases; bases outside gene matches: 5. The germline V gene has CDR1 SGHNT and CDR2 YYREEE (reference sequence). The CDR3 spans 13 residues. The CDR3 nucleotides read TGTGCCAGCAGCTTCTGGGTAGCGGGGGAGCAGTACTTC. Translating it yields CASSFWVAGEQYF.

The rearrangement joins TRBV13 to TRBJ1-1; 8 nucleotides match TRBD1. CDR1 is PRHDT, CDR2 FYEKMQ, per germline (reference sequence). V lost 4 bases to trimming and J lost 12 bases; unmatched junction nucleotides: 25. The CDR3 extends over 18 amino acids. CDR3 sequence: CASSSRDPGQGWVLIPFF. Written as DNA, the CDR3 is TGTGCCAGCAGCTCTAGGGACCCCGGACAGGGTTGGGTCTTAATTCCTTTCTTT.

The chain has TRBV27 and TRBJ2-5; D unclear. Trimming took off 3 bases at V and 4 bases at J, with 18 bases between the two ends. Germline assignment: CDR1 MNHEY and CDR2 SMNVEV (reference sequence). The CDR3 extends over 16 amino acids. The DNA for the CDR3 is TGTGCCAGCAGTTTGACCTGGTGGGCCAGCAGAGAGACCCAGTACTTC. Translated, it gives CASSLTWWASRETQYF.

The rearrangement links TRBV5-1 to TRBJ2-3; TRBD2 might be the D (6 bases). Germline V gene lookup returns CDR1 SGHRS and CDR2 YFSETQ. The CDR3 is made up of 15 amino acids. The V end lost 0 bases, the J end lost 4 bases, and 12 bases lay between the germline ends. The CDR3 protein is CASSLDGGRSDTQYF. Here the CDR3 DNA reads TGCGCCAGCAGCTTGGACGGGGGTAGGTCAGATACGCAGTATTTT.

The rearrangement joins TRBV7-6 to TRBJ2-1; 7 positions agree with TRBD1. J was trimmed by 4 bases and V by 3 bases; bases with no gene match: 0. Germline values: CDR1 SGHVS, CDR2 FNYEAQ. The CDR3 sequence is 13 residues long. CDR3 protein: CASSLTGYNEQFF. The CDR3 DNA reads TGTGCCAGCAGCTTGACAGGGTACAATGAGCAGTTCTTC.

The CDR3 coding sequence is TGCGCCAGCAGCCCCCGGGACAGAATCGGAGAAAAACTGTTTTTT. Protein product: CASSPRDRIGEKLFF. V and J are TRBV4-1 and TRBJ1-4; 7 nucleotides line up with TRBD1. The CDR3 extends over 15 amino acids. V lost 4 bases to trimming and J lost 8 bases; unmatched junction nucleotides: 10. Germline CDR1 and CDR2: MGHRA and YSYEKL.

The rearrangement links TRBV18 to TRBJ2-7; TRBD1 agrees at 10 bases. Looked up from germline, CDR1 is KGHSH and CDR2 is LQKENI. Trimming removed 6 bases from V and 8 bases from J; junction bases left unmatched: 10. The CDR3 has 14 amino acids. Here the CDR3 reads CASSQGQGSFQQYF. CDR3 bases: TGTGCCAGCTCCCAGGGACAGGGGAGTTTCCAGCAGTACTTC. The full variable domain, with the rest looked up from reference TRBV18 and TRBJ2-7, is NAGVMQNPRHLVRRRGQEARLRCSPMKGHSHVYWYRQLPEEGLKFMVYLQKENIIDESGMPKERFSAEFPKEGPSILRIQQVVRGDSAAYFCASSQGQGSFQQYFGPGTRLTVT.

This chain links TRBV5-4 with TRBJ1-3, with TRBD1 as a possible D gene (6 bases). Trimming left V 4 bases short and J 4 bases short, with 15 bases between. This CDR3 spans 15 amino acids. Germline V gene sequence: CDR1 SGHNT, CDR2 YYREEE (reference sequence). The CDR3 sequence is CASSPGPGQGNTIYF. The CDR3 DNA reads as TGTGCCAGCAGCCCAGGCCCCGGACAGGGAAACACCATATATTTT.

V usage is TRBV5-1 and J usage is TRBJ2-5; 8 bases align to TRBD2. V shed 3 bases and J 3 bases; nucleotides not matched to a gene: 4. The CDR3 loop spans 14 amino acids. From germline, CDR1 is SGHRS and CDR2 YFSETQ. The CDR3 here is CASSSNSGEETQYF. CDR3 nucleotide sequence: TGCGCCAGCAGCTCAAATAGCGGGGAAGAGACCCAGTACTTC.

The V call is TRBV5-4, the J call TRBJ1-3; D uncertain. Germline V gene data show CDR1 as SGHNT and CDR2 as YYREEE (reference sequence). The V gene lost 0 bases and the J gene lost 0 bases, with 10 bases spanning the gap. This CDR3 spans 16 amino acids. In DNA form, the CDR3 reads TGTGCCAGCAGCTTGGCACGGACTAACTCTGGAAACACCATATATTTT. Translating gives CASSLARTNSGNTIYF.

The chain links TRBV5-1 to TRBJ2-2, with TRBD1 identical over 7 bases. CDR3 size: 16 residues. From germline, CDR1 is SGHRS and CDR2 YFSETQ. Losses at the gene ends were 0 bases for V and 0 bases for J; bases not matched to a gene: 2. The CDR3 region has the DNA TGCGCCAGCAGCTTGGGAGGACAGGCGAACACCGGGGAGCTGTTTTTT. It yields the protein CASSLGGQANTGELFF.

This chain links TRBV9 with TRBJ2-1, with TRBD1 identical over 11 bases. The CDR3 extends over 16 amino acids. V shed 1 base, J shed 4 bases, and the junction held 4 bases outside the gene matches. CDR1 SGDLS and CDR2 YYNGEE come from the germline V gene. CDR3 nucleotide sequence: TGTGCCAGCAGCGTACGGACAGGGGGCTTTTACAATGAGCAGTTCTTC. Amino acids: CASSVRTGGFYNEQFF.